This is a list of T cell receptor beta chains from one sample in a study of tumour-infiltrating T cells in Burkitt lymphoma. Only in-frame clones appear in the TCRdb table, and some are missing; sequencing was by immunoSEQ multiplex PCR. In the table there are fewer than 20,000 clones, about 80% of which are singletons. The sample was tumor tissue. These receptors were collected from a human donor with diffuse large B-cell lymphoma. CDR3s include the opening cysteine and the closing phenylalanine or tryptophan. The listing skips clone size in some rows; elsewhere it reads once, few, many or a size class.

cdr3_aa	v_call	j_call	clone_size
CASSLGVLANEKLFF	TRBV11-2	TRBJ1-4	-
CASTEGGNPLDGYTF	TRBV5-6	TRBJ1-2	few
CASSPRGTDTQYF	TRBV11-2	TRBJ2-3	-
CASSDSGGPLNPFF	TRBV25-1	TRBJ2-1	-
CASSLASDRANTEAFF	TRBV5-8	TRBJ1-1	-
CASSLRGANSNQPQHF	TRBV5-4	TRBJ1-5	-
CASSFTGTDDNEQFF	TRBV13	TRBJ2-1	-
CASGLAGVSTDTQYF	TRBV12-5	TRBJ2-3	-
CASSYSTATEAFF	TRBV6-5	TRBJ1-1	once
CASSLLEVPNYGYTF	TRBV5-8	TRBJ1-2	few
CASRRADGYEQYF	TRBV2	TRBJ2-7	-
CASSLRQEAFF	TRBV5-4	TRBJ1-1	-
CASSQDPGRPQHF	TRBV4-2	TRBJ1-5	-
CASSFDLYEQYF	TRBV11-2	TRBJ2-7	-
CASSPGGQGRAGELFF	TRBV18	TRBJ2-2	-
CASTPKAAYNEQFF	TRBV27	TRBJ2-1	-
CASKELFSYEQYF	TRBV11-2	TRBJ2-7	-
CSVERRIPPGELFF	TRBV29-1	TRBJ2-2	-
CSARGGSEKLFF	TRBV29-1	TRBJ1-4	-
CASSTGGAGTGELFF	TRBV6-5	TRBJ2-2	few
CAISESVGEIQYF	TRBV10-3	TRBJ2-5	-
CASSLASRDRTETFF	TRBV7-6	TRBJ1-1	few
CASSLYGDHGSSYNSPLHF	TRBV5-4	TRBJ1-6	few
CASSWAGAGNTIYF	TRBV7-2	TRBJ1-3	-
CSVGDTLFPNTEAFF	TRBV29-1	TRBJ1-1	-
CASSEKRVGYNEQFF	TRBV10-1	TRBJ2-1	-
CASSWGQEYEQYF	TRBV7-8	TRBJ2-7	-